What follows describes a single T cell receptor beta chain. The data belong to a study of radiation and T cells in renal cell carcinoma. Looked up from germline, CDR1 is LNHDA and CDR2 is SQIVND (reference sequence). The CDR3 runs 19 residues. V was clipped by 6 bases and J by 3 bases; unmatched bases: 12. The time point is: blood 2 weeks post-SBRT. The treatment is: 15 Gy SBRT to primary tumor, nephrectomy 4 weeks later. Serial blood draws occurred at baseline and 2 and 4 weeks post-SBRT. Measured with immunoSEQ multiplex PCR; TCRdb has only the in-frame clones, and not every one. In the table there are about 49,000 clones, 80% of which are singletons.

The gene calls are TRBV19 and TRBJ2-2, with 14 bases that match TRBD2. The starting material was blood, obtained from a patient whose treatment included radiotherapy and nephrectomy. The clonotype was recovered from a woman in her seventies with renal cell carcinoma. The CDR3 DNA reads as TGTGCCAGTAGCCTTGGGGCGGGACTAGCGGGAGCGTACACCGGGGAGCTGTTTTTT. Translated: CASSLGAGLAGAYTGELFF.